Each of the 5 T cell receptor beta chains below was sequenced from the same sample in a study of T cell responses to AZD1222 COVID-19 vaccine. The method was immunoSEQ multiplex PCR; TCRdb's version includes in-frame clones alone and lacks a portion of them. This sample has some 140,000 clones, with roughly 90% found just once. The material was peripheral blood, obtained 28 days after the second AZD1222 dose. Receptor source: an adult who received the AZD1222 COVID-19 vaccine.

This clone was picked up one time. The chain joins TRBV27 to TRBJ1-1, with D tentatively TRBD1 (6 bases). CDR3 size: 13 residues. V was clipped by 6 bases and J by 5 bases, with 13 bases between them. CDR1 is MNHEY and CDR2 is SMNVEV in the germline V gene (reference sequence). The CDR3 DNA is TGTGCCAGCAGACGCAGGGGCGAGACTGAAGCTTTCTTT. Its protein product is CASRRRGETEAFF.

The CDR3 DNA reads as TGTGCCAGCAGTTACCCCCCCGGGGCTAGCGGGGGCCCCAACACCGGGGAGCTGTTTTTT. Its translation: CASSYPPGASGGPNTGELFF. This chain uses TRBV6-2 or TRBV6-3 with TRBJ2-2; the match to TRBD2 covers 10 bases. CDR1 is MNHEY and CDR2 is SVGEGT in the germline V gene. This CDR3 is 20 amino acids long. J was trimmed by 2 bases and V by 2 bases; bases with no gene match: 14.

This clone has a count of ten or more. The rearrangement links TRBV5-3 to TRBJ1-1; the match to TRBD1 covers 9 bases. TRBV5-3 counts as an open reading frame of uncertain function. Trimming took 4 bases from V and 5 from J; bases not matched to a gene: 9. CDR3 length: 15 amino acids. This CDR3 is CARSIGQGRLTEAFF. DNA for the CDR3: TGTGCCAGAAGCATCGGACAGGGGAGGTTGACTGAAGCTTTCTTT.

The chain has TRBV13 and TRBJ2-3; no clear D gene. This CDR3 is built from 15 residues. Trimming removed 3 bases from V and 0 bases from J, with 10 bases in between. Germline values: CDR1 PRHDT, CDR2 FYEKMQ (reference sequence). CDR3 amino acids: CASSFTDSSTDTQYF. The CDR3 DNA is TGTGCCAGCAGCTTTACAGACTCTAGCACAGATACGCAGTATTTT.

This sequence joins TRBV2 and TRBJ2-3; TRBD2 aligns across 10 bases. V was pared by 0 bases and J by 4 bases, with 1 base of the junction left unmatched. Per germline, CDR1 SNHLY and CDR2 FYNNEI. CDR3 size: 15 residues. The CDR3 protein is CASSEALAGADTQYF. In DNA form, the CDR3 reads TGTGCCAGCAGTGAAGCCCTAGCGGGAGCAGATACGCAGTATTTT.